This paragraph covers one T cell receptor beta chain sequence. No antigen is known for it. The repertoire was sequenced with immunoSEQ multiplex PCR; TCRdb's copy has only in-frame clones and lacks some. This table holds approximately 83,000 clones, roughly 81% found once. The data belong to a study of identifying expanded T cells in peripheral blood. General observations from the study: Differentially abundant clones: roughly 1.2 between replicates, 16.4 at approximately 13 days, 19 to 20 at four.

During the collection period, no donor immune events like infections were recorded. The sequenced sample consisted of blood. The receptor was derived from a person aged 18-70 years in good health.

This CDR3 is CASSYGQETGELFF. Written as DNA, the CDR3 is TGTGCCAGCAGTTACGGGCAGGAGACCGGGGAGCTGTTTTTT. The gene calls are TRBV6-5 and TRBJ2-2, with D hard to call. Trimming shortened V by 2 bases and J by 5 bases, and 9 bases separated the two germline ends. Looked up from germline, CDR1 is MNHEY and CDR2 is SVGAGI. The CDR3 covers 14 residues.